A selection of T cell receptor beta chains follows, all from one sample in a study of cytomegalovirus exposure and HLA in healthy donors. The repertoire was sequenced with immunoSEQ multiplex PCR; TCRdb's copy has only in-frame clones and lacks some. Among around 180,000 clones listed, around four fifths were seen once. Source material: PBMCs. All receptors come from a young man in good health and CMV-seropositive. Each CDR3 is given with its conserved first and last residue. Fields, in order: clone size, V gene, J gene, D gene, CDR3 DNA, CDR3 protein. The D gene is left open where the match is weak. For some rows the clone size is stated as once, few or many, or as a class when expanded; others skip it.

NA,TRBV15,TRBJ1-3,NA,TGTGCCACCAGCACGCGGGTAACTGGAAACACCATATATTTT,CATSTRVTGNTIYF
NA,TRBV7-6,TRBJ2-1,TRBD2,TGTGCCAGCAGCGGGGGAAAATCTAGCGGGGCCGAACATCATGTCTACAATGAGCAGTTCTTC,CASSGGKSSGAEHHVYNEQFF
NA,TRBV7-9,TRBJ2-3,NA,TGTGCCAGCAGCGTCCGGGACACGGACAAACCTAGCACAGATACGCAGTATTTT,CASSVRDTDKPSTDTQYF
NA,TRBV7-9,TRBJ2-1,TRBD2,TGTGCCAGCAGCTTATTATCCCGTCGGGGGGCCTACAATGAGCAGTTCTTC,CASSLLSRRGAYNEQFF
NA,TRBV15,TRBJ1-4,TRBD1,TGTGCCACCAGCGAGGACAGGTCTAATGAAAAACTGTTTTTT,CATSEDRSNEKLFF
NA,TRBV30,TRBJ1-2,NA,TGTGCCTGGAGTACTGGAACACTGAGGCGCTACACCTTC,CAWSTGTLRRYTF
NA,TRBV5-1,TRBJ2-7,NA,TGCGCCAGCAGCTTTCGGAGTACGGGGTCCTACGAGCAGTACTTC,CASSFRSTGSYEQYF
NA,TRBV7-2,TRBJ2-7,NA,TGTGCCAGCAGCCCGGGGGTCCGCCAAGGCGAGCAGTACTTC,CASSPGVRQGEQYF
NA,TRBV6-5,TRBJ1-2,NA,TGTGCCAGCAGTTACTCGACGGGGTCCGGCTACACCTTC,CASSYSTGSGYTF
NA,TRBV11-2,TRBJ1-1,NA,TGTGCCAGCAGCGGAACCGGGGGGCGCCTCACTGAAGCTTTCTTT,CASSGTGGRLTEAFF
NA,TRBV9,TRBJ2-3,NA,TGTGCCAGCAGCGTTTGGGGGCGCGGCACAGATACGCAGTATTTT,CASSVWGRGTDTQYF
once,TRBV5-6,TRBJ2-5,NA,TGTGCCAGCAGCCCCATAGGGGCAGAGACCCAGTACTTC,CASSPIGAETQYF
few,TRBV13,TRBJ1-2,NA,TGTGCCAGCAGCGCCGGGACATTCGATGGCTACACCTTC,CASSAGTFDGYTF
NA,TRBV19,TRBJ2-2,TRBD2,TGTGCCAGTAGTTCGGGACTAGTGCCGAACACCGGGGAGCTGTTTTTT,CASSSGLVPNTGELFF
once,TRBV28,TRBJ2-7,NA,TGTGCCAGCAGTTTAGGTCGGTTCATTAGCTACGAGCAGTACTTC,CASSLGRFISYEQYF
NA,TRBV5-1,TRBJ2-1,TRBD1,TGCGCCAGCAGCTCGGACAGGGGGCTAACGGACTATGGGTATGAGCAGTTCTTC,CASSSDRGLTDYGYEQFF
NA,TRBV9,TRBJ2-7,NA,TGCGCCAGCAGCGTAGGAGGTAACTACGAGCAGTACTTC,CASSVGGNYEQYF
few,TRBV9,TRBJ2-3,TRBD2,TGTGCCAGCAGCGTAGTAGCTAGCGGAGGCACAGATACGCAGTATTTT,CASSVVASGGTDTQYF
NA,TRBV27,TRBJ2-7,TRBD2,TGTGCCAGCAGAACGCAGACTAGCGGGGGGTCCTACGAGCAGTACTTC,CASRTQTSGGSYEQYF
NA,TRBV30,TRBJ2-3,TRBD2,TGTGCCTGGAGTATCGGCGCGGGAGGGCCGGAAGATACGCAGTATTTT,CAWSIGAGGPEDTQYF
NA,TRBV18,TRBJ2-1,NA,TGTGCCAGCTCACCCCGAGGGAACTCCTACAATGAGCAGTTCTTC,CASSPRGNSYNEQFF
NA,TRBV7-2,TRBJ1-5,NA,TGTGCCAGCAGCTTAGCGCTGGGGCAACTCAATCAGCCCCAGCATTTT,CASSLALGQLNQPQHF
NA,TRBV13,TRBJ2-7,TRBD2,TGTGCCAGCAGCTCCTTAGCGGGAGAGGTTACCCACGAGCAGTACTTC,CASSSLAGEVTHEQYF
NA,TRBV11-3,TRBJ2-2,TRBD1,TGTGCCAGCTCCGGGACAGGCCGCGCGAACACCGGGGAGCTGTTTTTT,CASSGTGRANTGELFF
NA,TRBV27,TRBJ2-2,NA,TGTGCCAGCAGTTTTCACACAGGGTATATCGGGGAGCTGTTTTTT,CASSFHTGYIGELFF
NA,TRBV7-9,TRBJ2-5,TRBD1,TGTGCCAGCAGCCAAGCAGGGGGCGGGGAGACCCAGTACTTC,CASSQAGGGETQYF
NA,TRBV10-3,TRBJ2-7,NA,TGTGCCATCAGTGAGGTCGGTTCCTACGAGCAGTACTTC,CAISEVGSYEQYF